Detailed here is one TCR beta chain. Its antigen is unknown. This entry is derived from a study of blood T cells in healthy people across ages. Caucasian, healthy and from Russia, the donors were aged between 6 and 90. This CDR3 is built from 15 residues. The V gene's germline CDR1 is SGDLS and CDR2 YYNGEE. The V end was cut by 3 bases, the J end by 8 bases, with 20 bases between. General study findings and limits: TCR beta diversity tracked closely with naive T cell percentage. TCR beta diversity, measured per million T cells, fell in a roughly linear way with age.

A J-beta primer mix and a sample-barcoded 5' primer were used in a second PCR of about 6 to 12 cycles. TCRdb reanalysed the 5' RACE reads using MiXCR and keeps one entry per CDR3 protein. The data contain around 780,000 distinct CDR3 sequences, 56% of them singletons. This TCR derives from a man aged 35-49 years in good health. The rearrangement joins TRBV9 to TRBJ1-1, with D unresolved. Sequenced input: blood. The CDR3, as DNA: TGTGCCAGCAGCGCAACCGGACCGGGAAAAAAAGAAGCTTTCTTT. Protein sequence: CASSATGPGKKEAFF.